This entry is about one T cell receptor beta chain. Its antigen is unknown. The V end was cut by 8 bases, the J end by 8 bases, with 15 bases between. CDR1 is WSHSY and CDR2 is SAAADI in the germline V gene. The CDR3 has 12 residues. The TCR library protocol was used to attach unique molecular identifiers. These identifiers were attached to individual cDNA molecules. TCRdb independently ran MiXCR on the 5' RACE reads; one entry per CDR3 protein. The sample carries around 44,000 distinct CDR3 sequences, 7% to 8% recorded once. This sample is drawn from a study of early T cells in non-severe SARS-CoV-2 infection. About the study: Bulk RNA taken from unsorted whole blood was sequenced, leaving chains unpaired. Study results and limitations: Sequences matched to VDJdb favored anti-spike CD8 responses, while private and CD4 specificities were missed.

This sequence was found in an adult who was a healthcare worker with PCR-confirmed SARS-CoV-2 infection or an uninfected control (not recorded which). The V gene is TRBV10-2, the J gene TRBJ1-2; D is perhaps TRBD1 (6 bases). Sequenced sample: whole blood. The CDR3 sequence: CASGGQPQGYTF. The DNA of the CDR3 is TGCGCCAGCGGCGGACAGCCCCAGGGCTACACCTTC.